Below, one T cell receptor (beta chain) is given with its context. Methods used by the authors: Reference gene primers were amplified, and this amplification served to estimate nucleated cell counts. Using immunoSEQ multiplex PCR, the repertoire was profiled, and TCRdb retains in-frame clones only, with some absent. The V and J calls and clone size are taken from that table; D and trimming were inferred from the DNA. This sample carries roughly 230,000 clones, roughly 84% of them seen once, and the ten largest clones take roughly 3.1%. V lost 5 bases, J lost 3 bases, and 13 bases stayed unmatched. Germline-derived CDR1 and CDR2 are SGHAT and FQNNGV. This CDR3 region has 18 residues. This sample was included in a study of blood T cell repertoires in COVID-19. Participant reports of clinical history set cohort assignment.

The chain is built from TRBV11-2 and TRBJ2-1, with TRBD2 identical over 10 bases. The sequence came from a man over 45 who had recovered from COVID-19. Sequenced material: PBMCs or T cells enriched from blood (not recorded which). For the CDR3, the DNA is TGTGCCAGCAGCCTCGGAAACCCGGGACTAGCGAACTACAATGAGCAGTTCTTC. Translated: CASSLGNPGLANYNEQFF.